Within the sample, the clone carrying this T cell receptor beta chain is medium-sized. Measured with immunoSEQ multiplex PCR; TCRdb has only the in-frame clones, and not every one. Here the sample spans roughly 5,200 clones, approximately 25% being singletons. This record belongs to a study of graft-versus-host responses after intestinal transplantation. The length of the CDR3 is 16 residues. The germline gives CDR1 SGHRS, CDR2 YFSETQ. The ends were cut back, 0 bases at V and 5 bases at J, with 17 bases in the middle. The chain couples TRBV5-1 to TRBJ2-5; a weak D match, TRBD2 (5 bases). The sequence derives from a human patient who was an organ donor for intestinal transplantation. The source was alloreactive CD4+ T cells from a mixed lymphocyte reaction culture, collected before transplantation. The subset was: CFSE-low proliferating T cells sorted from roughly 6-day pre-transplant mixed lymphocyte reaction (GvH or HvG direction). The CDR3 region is CASSLVAGSRVETQYF. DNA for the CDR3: TGCGCCAGCAGCTTGGTAGCTGGGAGTCGTGTGGAGACCCAGTACTTC.